The rows below give T cell receptor beta chains drawn from one sample of a study of shared clonotypes between healthy human individuals. Assay: immunoSEQ multiplex PCR; the TCRdb copy retains only in-frame clones and omits some. The table includes around 2.1 million clones, 85% to 95% detected once. Sequenced: naive CD8+ T cells from PBMCs. The receptors derive from a young man in good health. Some clones in this sample may be carry-over from other donors' samples. CDR3s include the opening cysteine and the closing phenylalanine or tryptophan. Each record gives: CDR3 DNA, CDR3 protein, D gene, J gene, V gene, clone size. D genes are given only for firm matches. Size tells how often a clone was seen (once, few, many) or the class of an expanded clone, and some rows leave it out.

CDR3 DNA: TGTGCCAGCAGCTTTCCCCCACAGGGCAACGAAGAGACCCAGTACTTC; CDR3 protein: CASSFPPQGNEETQYF; D gene: NA; J gene: TRBJ2-5; V gene: TRBV25-1; clone size: once
CDR3 DNA: TGTGCCACCAGGGCCTCTGACTATGGCTACACCTTC; CDR3 protein: CATRASDYGYTF; D gene: NA; J gene: TRBJ1-2; V gene: TRBV28; clone size: once
CDR3 DNA: TGTGCCAGCAGCTTAGTTGCGGGGGCCTACGAGCAGTACTTC; CDR3 protein: CASSLVAGAYEQYF; D gene: TRBD2; J gene: TRBJ2-7; V gene: TRBV7-9; clone size: NA
CDR3 DNA: TGCGCCAGCAGCCAAGACGATGGGACTAGATGGGGGTTGGCCGGGGAGCTGTTTTTT; CDR3 protein: CASSQDDGTRWGLAGELFF; D gene: TRBD2; J gene: TRBJ2-2; V gene: TRBV4-1; clone size: NA
CDR3 DNA: TGTGCCAGCAGACCCCGCGGACAGCGGTTGGGGGGCTACACCTTC; CDR3 protein: CASRPRGQRLGGYTF; D gene: NA; J gene: TRBJ1-2; V gene: TRBV27; clone size: NA
CDR3 DNA: TGTGCCAGCAGCGAGGGACAGCTTAGCACAGATACGCAGTATTTT; CDR3 protein: CASSEGQLSTDTQYF; D gene: TRBD1; J gene: TRBJ2-3; V gene: TRBV7-6; clone size: NA
CDR3 DNA: TGTGCCACCTCCCGGCGGGAGGGCTACGCAGATACGCAGTATTTT; CDR3 protein: CATSRREGYADTQYF; D gene: TRBD2; J gene: TRBJ2-3; V gene: TRBV28; clone size: NA
CDR3 DNA: TGTGCCAGTAGTACACACCCCGCTAGCGGGACTTTTCCCTACGAGCAGTACTTC; CDR3 protein: CASSTHPASGTFPYEQYF; D gene: TRBD2; J gene: TRBJ2-7; V gene: TRBV19; clone size: NA
CDR3 DNA: TGTGCCAGCACCGGGACAACGACCTACGAGCAGTACTTC; CDR3 protein: CASTGTTTYEQYF; D gene: NA; J gene: TRBJ2-7; V gene: TRBV25-1; clone size: NA
CDR3 DNA: TGTGCCAGCAGCGTAGGACAGGGGCCAAAATACGAGCAGTACTTC; CDR3 protein: CASSVGQGPKYEQYF; D gene: TRBD1; J gene: TRBJ2-7; V gene: TRBV7-6; clone size: NA
CDR3 DNA: TGTGCCAGCAGTTTAAGAGGAAGCAATCAGCCCCAGCATTTT; CDR3 protein: CASSLRGSNQPQHF; D gene: NA; J gene: TRBJ1-5; V gene: TRBV27; clone size: few
CDR3 DNA: TGTGCCAGCACGGGGGGGCTGAACACTGAAGCTTTCTTT; CDR3 protein: CASTGGLNTEAFF; D gene: NA; J gene: TRBJ1-1; V gene: TRBV7-6; clone size: NA
CDR3 DNA: TGTGCCAGCAGCCCCCGGGACAGGGGGACCTATGGCTACACCTTC; CDR3 protein: CASSPRDRGTYGYTF; D gene: TRBD1; J gene: TRBJ1-2; V gene: TRBV7-2; clone size: NA
CDR3 DNA: TGTGCCACCAGCGTACCGGGCTCAACTGATGTGTTTTTT; CDR3 protein: CATSVPGSTDVFF; D gene: NA; J gene: TRBJ2-2; V gene: TRBV15; clone size: NA
CDR3 DNA: TGTGCTCGTCTCCTACCGGCCCTTGGCACTGAAGCTTTCTTT; CDR3 protein: CARLLPALGTEAFF; D gene: NA; J gene: TRBJ1-1; V gene: TRBV28; clone size: NA
CDR3 DNA: TGTGCCAGCAGCGCACAGTGGAACACTGAAGCTTTCTTT; CDR3 protein: CASSAQWNTEAFF; D gene: NA; J gene: TRBJ1-1; V gene: TRBV9; clone size: NA
CDR3 DNA: TGTGCCTGGACCCTCGGCATGAACACTGAAGCTTTCTTT; CDR3 protein: CAWTLGMNTEAFF; D gene: NA; J gene: TRBJ1-1; V gene: TRBV30; clone size: NA
CDR3 DNA: TGTGCCAGCAGTGAACTTCTTACGGAGAATGAGCAGTTCTTC; CDR3 protein: CASSELLTENEQFF; D gene: NA; J gene: TRBJ2-1; V gene: TRBV2; clone size: NA
CDR3 DNA: TGTGCCAGCAGTTTACCCGGGACAGGTGGCTACACCTTC; CDR3 protein: CASSLPGTGGYTF; D gene: TRBD1; J gene: TRBJ1-2; V gene: TRBV27; clone size: NA
CDR3 DNA: TGTGCCAGCAGCGTGGGCATTACCTACGAGCAGTACTTC; CDR3 protein: CASSVGITYEQYF; D gene: NA; J gene: TRBJ2-7; V gene: TRBV9; clone size: NA
CDR3 DNA: TGCAGCGCAGAAACAGGGGAAAACACTGAAGCTTTCTTT; CDR3 protein: CSAETGENTEAFF; D gene: TRBD1; J gene: TRBJ1-1; V gene: TRBV29-1; clone size: NA
CDR3 DNA: TGTGCCAGCAGTTTCTGGGGCAGTAACTCCTACGAGCAGTACTTC; CDR3 protein: CASSFWGSNSYEQYF; D gene: NA; J gene: TRBJ2-7; V gene: TRBV28; clone size: NA
CDR3 DNA: TGCGCCAGCAGCTATCAGGGAGGTACAGATACGCAGTATTTT; CDR3 protein: CASSYQGGTDTQYF; D gene: NA; J gene: TRBJ2-3; V gene: TRBV4-1; clone size: once
CDR3 DNA: TGTGCCAGCAGTCTCATGGGGGGCCTGGGGAACTACGAGCAGTACTTC; CDR3 protein: CASSLMGGLGNYEQYF; D gene: NA; J gene: TRBJ2-7; V gene: TRBV27; clone size: NA
CDR3 DNA: TGCACCAGCAGCCAATCCTCAGGGGGCAGCTATGGCTACACCTTC; CDR3 protein: CTSSQSSGGSYGYTF; D gene: NA; J gene: TRBJ1-2; V gene: TRBV1; clone size: NA
CDR3 DNA: TGTGCCAGCAGTTTAGTACAGGCCAGGACTAGCCGCACAGATACGCAGTATTTT; CDR3 protein: CASSLVQARTSRTDTQYF; D gene: TRBD2; J gene: TRBJ2-3; V gene: TRBV28; clone size: NA
CDR3 DNA: TGTGCCAGCGCGGGCGTGGAGGTGGTCGGGGAGCAGTTCTTC; CDR3 protein: CASAGVEVVGEQFF; D gene: NA; J gene: TRBJ2-1; V gene: TRBV27; clone size: NA
CDR3 DNA: TGTGCCAGCAGCCCTTCCCCGGCACCCAATGAGCAGTTCTTC; CDR3 protein: CASSPSPAPNEQFF; D gene: NA; J gene: TRBJ2-1; V gene: TRBV27; clone size: NA
CDR3 DNA: TGTGCCAGCAGTCTCCCCCCCACGCGGGTCCCCTACAATGAGCAGTTCTTC; CDR3 protein: CASSLPPTRVPYNEQFF; D gene: NA; J gene: TRBJ2-1; V gene: TRBV27; clone size: once
CDR3 DNA: TGTGCCAGCAGCCTAGGGGATCCCACTGAAGCTTTCTTT; CDR3 protein: CASSLGDPTEAFF; D gene: NA; J gene: TRBJ1-1; V gene: TRBV5-6; clone size: NA
CDR3 DNA: TGTGCCAGCAGTCCATTTATGGATAGCAATCAGCCCCAGCATTTT; CDR3 protein: CASSPFMDSNQPQHF; D gene: NA; J gene: TRBJ1-5; V gene: TRBV27; clone size: NA
CDR3 DNA: TGTGCCAGCAGCTTGGGTCCGGGGGAGCAGTACTTC; CDR3 protein: CASSLGPGEQYF; D gene: NA; J gene: TRBJ2-7; V gene: TRBV5-4; clone size: once
CDR3 DNA: TGCGCCAGCAGCCCGGCATGGACAAGCAATCAGCCCCAGCATTTT; CDR3 protein: CASSPAWTSNQPQHF; D gene: NA; J gene: TRBJ1-5; V gene: TRBV4-1; clone size: NA
CDR3 DNA: TGTGCCAGCAGTGCGCATCTTGCTGGCGAGCAGTACTTC; CDR3 protein: CASSAHLAGEQYF; D gene: NA; J gene: TRBJ2-7; V gene: TRBV6-1; clone size: NA
CDR3 DNA: TGTGCCAGCAGCGTAGACAGGGCTACTAACTATGGCTACACCTTC; CDR3 protein: CASSVDRATNYGYTF; D gene: NA; J gene: TRBJ1-2; V gene: TRBV9; clone size: NA
CDR3 DNA: TGTGCCAGCAGGGACAGCCAGTACGAGCAGTACTTC; CDR3 protein: CASRDSQYEQYF; D gene: NA; J gene: TRBJ2-7; V gene: TRBV2; clone size: NA
CDR3 DNA: TGTGCCAGCAGCTTTCCCGGACAGGGGTACAATGAGCAGTTCTTC; CDR3 protein: CASSFPGQGYNEQFF; D gene: TRBD1; J gene: TRBJ2-1; V gene: TRBV5-6; clone size: NA
CDR3 DNA: TGTGCCAGCAGCTTAGCGCGCGAGTTCCTAGCGGAAAGCACAGATACGCAGTATTTT; CDR3 protein: CASSLAREFLAESTDTQYF; D gene: TRBD2; J gene: TRBJ2-3; V gene: TRBV7-8; clone size: NA
CDR3 DNA: TGCGCCAGCAGCTTGGGAATGTGGAATAGGAACACTGAAGCTTTCTTT; CDR3 protein: CASSLGMWNRNTEAFF; D gene: NA; J gene: TRBJ1-1; V gene: TRBV5-1; clone size: NA
CDR3 DNA: TGCGCCAGCAGGAGACAGGGGTCCGACGGAGAGACCCAGTACTTC; CDR3 protein: CASRRQGSDGETQYF; D gene: TRBD1; J gene: TRBJ2-5; V gene: TRBV10-1; clone size: NA
CDR3 DNA: TGTGCCAGCAGCCCCGGATTTAGGACTGAAGCTTTCTTT; CDR3 protein: CASSPGFRTEAFF; D gene: NA; J gene: TRBJ1-1; V gene: TRBV11-2; clone size: NA
CDR3 DNA: TGTGCCAGCAATATCTGGACGGGACTAGCGGGAGGGTTGACCGGGGAGCTGTTTTTT; CDR3 protein: CASNIWTGLAGGLTGELFF; D gene: TRBD2; J gene: TRBJ2-2; V gene: TRBV2; clone size: NA
CDR3 DNA: TGTGCCAGCAGCCTCGGGCCCAATCAGCCCCAGCATTTT; CDR3 protein: CASSLGPNQPQHF; D gene: NA; J gene: TRBJ1-5; V gene: TRBV13; clone size: NA
CDR3 DNA: TGTGCCACCAGTAGATGGGCGGAGGGGAGCGATGAAAAACTGTTTTTT; CDR3 protein: CATSRWAEGSDEKLFF; D gene: NA; J gene: TRBJ1-4; V gene: TRBV15; clone size: few
CDR3 DNA: TGCGCCAGCAGCTTAGACTTGGGACAGGGGTACGAGCAGTACTTC; CDR3 protein: CASSLDLGQGYEQYF; D gene: TRBD1; J gene: TRBJ2-7; V gene: TRBV5-1; clone size: NA
CDR3 DNA: TGTGCCAGCAGTTGGGGGGCGTCCACCGGGGAGCTGTTTTTT; CDR3 protein: CASSWGASTGELFF; D gene: NA; J gene: TRBJ2-2; V gene: TRBV28; clone size: NA
CDR3 DNA: TGTGCCAGCAGTTACTCTTCGGGACAGGTGGACTATGGCTACACCTTC; CDR3 protein: CASSYSSGQVDYGYTF; D gene: TRBD1; J gene: TRBJ1-2; V gene: TRBV6-5; clone size: NA
CDR3 DNA: TGTGCCAGTAGTATCGGGTGGGGCACCGGGGAGCTGTTTTTT; CDR3 protein: CASSIGWGTGELFF; D gene: NA; J gene: TRBJ2-2; V gene: TRBV19; clone size: NA
CDR3 DNA: TGTGCCAGCAGCTCCCCGCTGGTGGGGAACACTGAAGCTTTCTTT; CDR3 protein: CASSSPLVGNTEAFF; D gene: NA; J gene: TRBJ1-1; V gene: TRBV2; clone size: NA
CDR3 DNA: TGTGCCAGCAGTTACGGGGGGCCATCCTACGAGCAGTACTTC; CDR3 protein: CASSYGGPSYEQYF; D gene: NA; J gene: TRBJ2-7; V gene: TRBV6-5; clone size: NA
CDR3 DNA: TGTGCCAGCAGCTTAGCCCCCGGGGAGCTGTTTTTT; CDR3 protein: CASSLAPGELFF; D gene: NA; J gene: TRBJ2-2; V gene: TRBV13; clone size: NA
CDR3 DNA: TGTGCCAGCAGCGATAGACAGGGTGGCAATCAGCCCCAGCATTTT; CDR3 protein: CASSDRQGGNQPQHF; D gene: TRBD1; J gene: TRBJ1-5; V gene: TRBV7-9; clone size: once
CDR3 DNA: TGTGCCAGCAGTCAATCAGGGGACTCCTACGAGCAGTACTTC; CDR3 protein: CASSQSGDSYEQYF; D gene: NA; J gene: TRBJ2-7; V gene: TRBV6-4; clone size: NA
CDR3 DNA: TGCGCCAGCAGCCCCTTAGTGTCTCCCCGGGGGTACACTGAAGCTTTCTTT; CDR3 protein: CASSPLVSPRGYTEAFF; D gene: NA; J gene: TRBJ1-1; V gene: TRBV5-1; clone size: NA
CDR3 DNA: TGTGCCAGCAGAGAGACAGGGGAGGGTGGCTACACCTTC; CDR3 protein: CASRETGEGGYTF; D gene: TRBD1; J gene: TRBJ1-2; V gene: TRBV7-6; clone size: once